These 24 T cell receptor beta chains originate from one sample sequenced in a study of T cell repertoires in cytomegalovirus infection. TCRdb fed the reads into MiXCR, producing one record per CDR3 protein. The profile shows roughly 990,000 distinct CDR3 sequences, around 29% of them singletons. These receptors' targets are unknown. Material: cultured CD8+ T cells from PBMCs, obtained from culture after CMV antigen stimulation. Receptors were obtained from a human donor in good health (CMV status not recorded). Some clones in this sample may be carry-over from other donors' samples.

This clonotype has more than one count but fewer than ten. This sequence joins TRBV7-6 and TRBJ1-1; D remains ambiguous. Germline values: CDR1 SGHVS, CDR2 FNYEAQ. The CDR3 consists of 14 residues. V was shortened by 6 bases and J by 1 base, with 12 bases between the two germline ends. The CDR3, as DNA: TGTGCCAGCAGAGCCGGGCCAGGGAACACTGAAGCTTTCTTT. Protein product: CASRAGPGNTEAFF.

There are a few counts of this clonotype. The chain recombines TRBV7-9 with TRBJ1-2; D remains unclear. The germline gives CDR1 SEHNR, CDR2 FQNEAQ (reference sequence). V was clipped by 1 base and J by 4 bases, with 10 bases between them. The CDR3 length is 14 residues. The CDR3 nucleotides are TGTGCCAGCAGCTTAGGGACCAGATTCTATGGCTACACCTTC. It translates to CASSLGTRFYGYTF.

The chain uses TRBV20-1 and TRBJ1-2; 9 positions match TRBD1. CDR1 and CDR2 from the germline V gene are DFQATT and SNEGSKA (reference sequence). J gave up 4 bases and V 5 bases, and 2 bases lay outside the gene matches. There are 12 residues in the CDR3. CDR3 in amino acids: CSAEQGAYGYTF. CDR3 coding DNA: TGCAGTGCTGAACAGGGGGCCTATGGCTACACCTTC.

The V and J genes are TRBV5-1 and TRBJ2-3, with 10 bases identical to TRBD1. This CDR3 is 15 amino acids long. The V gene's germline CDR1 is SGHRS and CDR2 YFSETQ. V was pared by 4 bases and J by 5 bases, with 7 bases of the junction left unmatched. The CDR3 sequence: CASSVGQGLEDTQYF. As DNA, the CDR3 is TGCGCCAGCAGCGTGGGACAGGGGTTGGAAGATACGCAGTATTTT.

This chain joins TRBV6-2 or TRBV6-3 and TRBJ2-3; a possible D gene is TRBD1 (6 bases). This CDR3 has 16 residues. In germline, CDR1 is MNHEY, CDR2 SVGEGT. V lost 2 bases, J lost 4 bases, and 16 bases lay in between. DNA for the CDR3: TGTGCCAGCAGTTACGAGACTGCTCCAGGGGCAGATACGCAGTATTTT. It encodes CASSYETAPGADTQYF.

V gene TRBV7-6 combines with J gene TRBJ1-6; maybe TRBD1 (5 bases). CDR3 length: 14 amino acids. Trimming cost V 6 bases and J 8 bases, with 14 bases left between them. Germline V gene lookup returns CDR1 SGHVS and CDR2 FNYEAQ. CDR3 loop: CASSGTVGDSPLHF. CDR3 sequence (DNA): TGTGCCAGCAGTGGGACGGTAGGGGATTCACCCCTCCACTTT.

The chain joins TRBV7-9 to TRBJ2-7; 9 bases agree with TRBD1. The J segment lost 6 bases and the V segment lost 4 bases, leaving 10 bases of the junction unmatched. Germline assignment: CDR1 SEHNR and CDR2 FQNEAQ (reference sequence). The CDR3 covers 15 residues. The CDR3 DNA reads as TGTGCCAGCAGCTCTCCGGGACAGGGTGTTACCGAGCAGTACTTC. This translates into CASSSPGQGVTEQYF.

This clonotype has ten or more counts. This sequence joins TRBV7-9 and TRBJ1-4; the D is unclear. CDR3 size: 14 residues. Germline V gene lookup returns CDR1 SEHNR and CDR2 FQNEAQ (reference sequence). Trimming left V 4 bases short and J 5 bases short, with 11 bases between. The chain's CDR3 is CASSSGFGNEKLFF. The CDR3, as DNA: TGTGCCAGCAGCTCCGGGTTTGGAAATGAAAAACTGTTTTTT.

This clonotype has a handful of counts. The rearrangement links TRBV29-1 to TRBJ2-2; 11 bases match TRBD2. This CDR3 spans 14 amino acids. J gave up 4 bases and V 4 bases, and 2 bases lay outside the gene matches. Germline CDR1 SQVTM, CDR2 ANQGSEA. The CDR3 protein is CSVVAGGPTGELFF. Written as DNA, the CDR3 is TGCAGCGTTGTAGCGGGGGGGCCCACCGGGGAGCTGTTTTTT.

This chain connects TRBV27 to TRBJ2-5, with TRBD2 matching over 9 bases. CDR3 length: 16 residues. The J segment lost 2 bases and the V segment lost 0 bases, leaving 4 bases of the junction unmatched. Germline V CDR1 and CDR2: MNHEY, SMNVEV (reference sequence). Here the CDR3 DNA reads TGTGCCAGCAGTTTATCGGGGCTAGCGGGACAAGAGACCCAGTACTTC. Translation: CASSLSGLAGQETQYF.

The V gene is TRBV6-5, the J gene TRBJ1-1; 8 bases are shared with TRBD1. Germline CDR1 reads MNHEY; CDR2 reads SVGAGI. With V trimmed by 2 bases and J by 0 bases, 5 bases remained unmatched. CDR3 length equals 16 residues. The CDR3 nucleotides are TGTGCCAGCAGTTACGCGGCAGGGGGCATGAACACTGAAGCTTTCTTT. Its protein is CASSYAAGGMNTEAFF.

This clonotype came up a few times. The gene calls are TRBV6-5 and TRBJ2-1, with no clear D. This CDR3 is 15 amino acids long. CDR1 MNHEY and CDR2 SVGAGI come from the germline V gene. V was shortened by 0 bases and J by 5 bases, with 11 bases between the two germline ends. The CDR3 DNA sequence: TGTGCCAGCAGTTACTCCCTGATTGGAAACAATGAGCAGTTCTTC. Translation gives CASSYSLIGNNEQFF.

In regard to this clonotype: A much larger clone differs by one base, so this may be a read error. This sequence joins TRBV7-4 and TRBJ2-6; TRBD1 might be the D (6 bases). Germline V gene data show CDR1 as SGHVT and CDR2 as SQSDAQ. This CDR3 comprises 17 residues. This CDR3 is CASSLTGVPSGVNVLTF. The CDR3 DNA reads TGTGCCAGCAGCTTGACAGGCGTACCGTCTGGGGTCAACGTCCTGACTTTC. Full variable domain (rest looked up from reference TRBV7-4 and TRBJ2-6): GAGVSQSPRYKVAKRGRDVALRCDSISGHVTLYWYRQTLGQGSEVLTYSQSDAQRDKSGRPSGRFSAERPERSVSTLKIQRTEQGDSAVYLCASSLTGVPSGVNVLTFGAGSRLTVL.

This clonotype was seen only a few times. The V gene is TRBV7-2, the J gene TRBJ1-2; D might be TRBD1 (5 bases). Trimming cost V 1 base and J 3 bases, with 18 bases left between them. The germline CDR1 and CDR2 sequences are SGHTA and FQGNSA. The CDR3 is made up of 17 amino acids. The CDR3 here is CASSLVQTATLYYGYTF. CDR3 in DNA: TGTGCCAGCAGCTTAGTGCAGACAGCGACACTTTACTATGGCTACACCTTC.

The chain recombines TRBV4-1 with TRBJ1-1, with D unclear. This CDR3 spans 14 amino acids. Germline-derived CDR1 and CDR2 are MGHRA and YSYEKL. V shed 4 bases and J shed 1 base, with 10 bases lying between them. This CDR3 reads CASSPPEQNTEAFF. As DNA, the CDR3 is TGCGCCAGCAGCCCTCCGGAGCAGAACACTGAAGCTTTCTTT.

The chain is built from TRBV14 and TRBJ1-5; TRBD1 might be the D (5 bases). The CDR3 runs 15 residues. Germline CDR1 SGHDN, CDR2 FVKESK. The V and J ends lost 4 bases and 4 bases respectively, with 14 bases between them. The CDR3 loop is CASSPAGWGNQPQHF. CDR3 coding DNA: TGTGCCAGCAGCCCCGCGGGATGGGGGAATCAGCCCCAGCATTTT.

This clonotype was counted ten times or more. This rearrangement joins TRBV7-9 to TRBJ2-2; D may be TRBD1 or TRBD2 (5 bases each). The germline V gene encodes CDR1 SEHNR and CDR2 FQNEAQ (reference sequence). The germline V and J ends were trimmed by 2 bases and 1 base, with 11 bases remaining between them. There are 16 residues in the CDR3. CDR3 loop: CASSLLGEWNTGELFF. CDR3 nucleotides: TGTGCCAGCAGCTTATTAGGGGAGTGGAACACCGGGGAGCTGTTTTTT.

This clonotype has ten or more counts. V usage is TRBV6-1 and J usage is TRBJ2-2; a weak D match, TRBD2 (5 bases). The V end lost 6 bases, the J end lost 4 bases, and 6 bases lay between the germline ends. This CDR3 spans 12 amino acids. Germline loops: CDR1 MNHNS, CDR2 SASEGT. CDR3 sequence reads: CASRDFTGELFF. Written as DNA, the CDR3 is TGTGCCAGCAGGGACTTCACCGGGGAGCTGTTTTTT.

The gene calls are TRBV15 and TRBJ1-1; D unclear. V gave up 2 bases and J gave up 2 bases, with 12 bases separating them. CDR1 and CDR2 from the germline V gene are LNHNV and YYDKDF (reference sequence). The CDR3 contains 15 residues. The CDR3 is CATSRLLGSNTEAFF. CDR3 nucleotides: TGTGCCACCAGCAGATTGTTAGGCAGCAACACTGAAGCTTTCTTT.

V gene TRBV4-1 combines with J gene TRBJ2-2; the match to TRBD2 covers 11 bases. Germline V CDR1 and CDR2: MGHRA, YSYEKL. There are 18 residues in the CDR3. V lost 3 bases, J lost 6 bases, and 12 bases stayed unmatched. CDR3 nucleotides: TGCGCCAGCAGCCAGATTAGTAGCGGGGGGGCTAGCGCCGGGGAGCTGTTTTTT. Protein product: CASSQISSGGASAGELFF.

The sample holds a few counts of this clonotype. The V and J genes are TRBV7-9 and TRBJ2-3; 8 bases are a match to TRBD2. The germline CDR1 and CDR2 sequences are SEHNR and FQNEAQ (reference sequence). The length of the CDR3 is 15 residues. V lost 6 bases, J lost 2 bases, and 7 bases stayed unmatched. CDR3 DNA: TGTGCCAGCAGACTGTCGGGGGGGGTCACAGATACGCAGTATTTT. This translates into CASRLSGGVTDTQYF.

This CDR3 is CASSQEASGAYEQYF. As DNA, the CDR3 is TGTGCCAGCAGCCAAGAGGCTAGCGGGGCCTACGAGCAGTACTTC. The gene calls are TRBV14 and TRBJ2-7; 9 bases agree with TRBD2. The germline gives CDR1 SGHDN, CDR2 FVKESK. The CDR3 is made up of 15 amino acids. Trimming took 0 bases from V and 2 from J; bases not matched to a gene: 2.

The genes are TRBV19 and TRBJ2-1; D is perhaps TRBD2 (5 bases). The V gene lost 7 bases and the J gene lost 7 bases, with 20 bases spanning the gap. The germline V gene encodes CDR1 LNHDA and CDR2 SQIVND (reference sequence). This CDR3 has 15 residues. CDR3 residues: CASTMGRGQGNEQFF. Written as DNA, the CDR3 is TGTGCCAGTACCATGGGGAGAGGGCAAGGGAATGAGCAGTTCTTC.

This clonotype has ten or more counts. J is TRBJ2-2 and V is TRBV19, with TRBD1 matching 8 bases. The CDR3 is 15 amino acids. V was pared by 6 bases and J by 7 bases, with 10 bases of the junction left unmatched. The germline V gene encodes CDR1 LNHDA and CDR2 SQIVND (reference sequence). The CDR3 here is CASRTGHRGSGELFF. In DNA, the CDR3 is TGTGCCAGTAGAACGGGACACAGGGGGAGCGGGGAGCTGTTTTTT. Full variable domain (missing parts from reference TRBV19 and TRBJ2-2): DGGITQSPKYLFRKEGQNVTLSCEQNLNHDAMYWYRQDPGQGLRLIYYSQIVNDFQKGDIAEGYSVSREKKESFPLTVTSAQKNPTAFYLCASRTGHRGSGELFFGEGSRLTVL.